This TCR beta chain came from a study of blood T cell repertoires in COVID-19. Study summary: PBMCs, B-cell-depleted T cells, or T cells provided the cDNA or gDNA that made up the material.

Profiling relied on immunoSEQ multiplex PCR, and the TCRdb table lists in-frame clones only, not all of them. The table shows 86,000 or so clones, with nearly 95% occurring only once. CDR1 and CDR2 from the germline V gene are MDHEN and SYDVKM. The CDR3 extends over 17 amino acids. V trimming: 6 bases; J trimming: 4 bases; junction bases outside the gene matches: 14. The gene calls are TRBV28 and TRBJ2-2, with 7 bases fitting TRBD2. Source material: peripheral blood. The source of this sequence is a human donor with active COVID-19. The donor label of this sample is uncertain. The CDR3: CASRMASGVPGTGELFF. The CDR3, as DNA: TGTGCCAGCAGGATGGCGAGCGGGGTCCCCGGCACCGGGGAGCTGTTTTTT.